This T cell receptor beta chain was captured by sequencing in a study of response to subunit inactivated influenza vaccine. MiXCR, run by TCRdb on the RT-PCR reads, gives a single entry per CDR3 protein. The sample records about 520,000 distinct CDR3 sequences, less than 30% being singletons. CDR1 and CDR2 from the germline V gene are DFQATT and SNEGSKA (reference sequence). This CDR3 has 14 residues. V lost 1 base and J lost 5; bases outside the gene matches: 5. This sequence originates from a middle-aged man who received an inactivated influenza vaccine. Sequenced material: CD4+ T cells sorted from PBMCs, taken more than 4 days after vaccination. V is TRBV20-1 and J is TRBJ2-1, with TRBD1 matching over 7 bases. DNA for the CDR3: TGCAGTGCTAGAGGAGGGGGCGCCAACAATGAGCAGTTCTTC. Protein sequence: CSARGGGANNEQFF.